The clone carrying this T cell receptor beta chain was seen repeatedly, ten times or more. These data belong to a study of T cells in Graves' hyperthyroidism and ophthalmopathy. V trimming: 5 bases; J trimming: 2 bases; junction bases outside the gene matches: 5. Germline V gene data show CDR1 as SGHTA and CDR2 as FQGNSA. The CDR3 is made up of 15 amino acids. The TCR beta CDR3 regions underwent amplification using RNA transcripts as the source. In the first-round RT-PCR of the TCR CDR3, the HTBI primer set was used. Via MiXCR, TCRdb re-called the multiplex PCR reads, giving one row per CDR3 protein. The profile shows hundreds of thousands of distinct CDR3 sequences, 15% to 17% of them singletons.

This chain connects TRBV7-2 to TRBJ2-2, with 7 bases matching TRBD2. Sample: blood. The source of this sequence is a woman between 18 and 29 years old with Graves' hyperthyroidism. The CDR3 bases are TGTGCCAGCAGCCCCGGACTAGGCAACACCGGGGAGCTGTTTTTT. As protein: CASSPGLGNTGELFF.